This T cell receptor beta chain originates from a study of T cell responses to AZD1222 COVID-19 vaccine. Assay: immunoSEQ multiplex PCR; the TCRdb copy retains only in-frame clones and omits some. The table shows about 150,000 clones, with approximately 88% occurring only once. The TCR comes from an adult who received the AZD1222 COVID-19 vaccine. The sample was peripheral blood, taken 28 days after the second AZD1222 dose.

The CDR3 here is CASSPWDRSYGYTF. Here the CDR3 DNA reads TGTGCCAGCTCACCTTGGGACAGGTCCTATGGCTACACCTTC. The chain combines TRBV18 with TRBJ1-2, with TRBD1 matching over 8 bases. Germline V CDR1 and CDR2: KGHSH, LQKENI. J was trimmed by 4 bases and V by 3 bases; bases with no gene match: 4. The CDR3 runs to 14 residues.